Each of the 20 T cell receptor beta chains below was sequenced from the same sample in a study of blood T cell repertoires in COVID-19. The protocol was immunoSEQ multiplex PCR, while the TCRdb copy is restricted to in-frame clones and leaves out a portion. The data hold about 75,000 clones, with 65% to 90% observed a single time. The specimen sequenced was peripheral blood. The origin of the receptors is a woman aged 45-59 years with acute or convalescent COVID-19.

The rearrangement links TRBV29-1 to TRBJ2-5; 7 nucleotides agree with TRBD1. The J segment lost 4 bases and the V segment lost 3 bases, leaving 8 bases of the junction unmatched. This CDR3 is 14 amino acids long. Germline V gene data show CDR1 as SQVTM and CDR2 as ANQGSEA. This CDR3 is CSVDFTGVGETQYF. For the CDR3, the DNA is TGCAGCGTTGACTTTACAGGGGTCGGAGAGACCCAGTACTTC.

J is TRBJ2-1 and V is TRBV5-1; 10 nucleotides align to TRBD2. J was trimmed by 3 bases and V by 3 bases; bases with no gene match: 15. This CDR3 has 19 amino acids. Germline CDR1 is SGHRS and CDR2 is YFSETQ. CDR3 in amino acids: CASSYGVGLAGEGYNEQFF. The CDR3, as DNA: TGCGCCAGCAGCTACGGGGTAGGTCTAGCGGGAGAGGGCTACAATGAGCAGTTCTTC.

V usage is TRBV7-2 and J usage is TRBJ2-7; tentative D call: TRBD1 (6 bases). Germline V lookup: CDR1 SGHTA, CDR2 FQGNSA. This CDR3 is 17 amino acids long. V shed 5 bases and J shed 3 bases, with 23 bases lying between them. Here the CDR3 reads CASSRDVGVGAHYEQYF. The DNA for the CDR3 is TGTGCCAGCAGCCGGGATGTTGGGGTGGGGGCGCACTACGAGCAGTACTTC. Based on the CDR3 plus reference TRBV7-2 and TRBJ2-7, the full variable domain is GAGVSQSPSNKVTEKGKDVELRCDPISGHTALYWYRQSLGQGLEFLIYFQGNSAPDKSGLPSDRFSAERTGGSVSTLTIQRTQQEDSAVYLCASSRDVGVGAHYEQYFGPGTRLTVT.

J is TRBJ2-7 and V is TRBV2, with 10 bases lining up with TRBD1. The CDR3 spans 14 residues. V lost 11 bases and J lost 9; bases outside the gene matches: 16. Germline CDR1 and CDR2: SNHLY and FYNNEI. The CDR3 region is CALKTPGQGRGQYF. CDR3 nucleotide sequence: TGTGCCTTGAAAACCCCGGGACAGGGGAGGGGGCAGTACTTC.

This rearrangement joins TRBV30 to TRBJ1-2; TRBD1 might be the D (5 bases). CDR3 length: 14 residues. CDR1 and CDR2 from the germline V gene are GTSNPN and SVGIG (reference sequence). In DNA form, the CDR3 reads TGTGCTTTCGCCGCCCAAACCACGTTTTCAGGGTACACCTTC. Its translation: CAFAAQTTFSGYTF.

This clone was seen just once. The V call is TRBV9, the J call TRBJ1-2; tentative D call: TRBD1 (5 bases). Germline CDR1 and CDR2: SGDLS and YYNGEE. CDR3 length equals 15 residues. The V and J ends lost 3 bases and 8 bases respectively, with 20 bases between them. The CDR3 spells CASSGTGTGSSGYTF. The CDR3 DNA follows: TGTGCCAGCAGCGGCACCGGGACTGGCTCTTCCGGCTACACCTTC.

The rearrangement links TRBV5-1 to TRBJ2-7, with TRBD1 as a possible D gene (7 bases). The V end was cut by 4 bases, the J end by 5 bases, with 16 bases between. The CDR3 contains 14 residues. Germline lookup yields CDR1 SGHRS and CDR2 YFSETQ. The CDR3 DNA reads as TGCGCCAGCAGCCGACAGGGAGGTTTCGACGAGCAGTACTTC. Amino acids: CASSRQGGFDEQYF.

This clone was recorded a few times. V and J are TRBV5-4 and TRBJ2-1; TRBD1 aligns across 10 bases. Per the germline V gene, CDR1 is SGHNT and CDR2 is YYREEE (reference sequence). The trim removed 2 bases at V and 6 bases at J, leaving 8 bases unmatched. This CDR3 has 16 amino acids. CDR3: CASSFAGTGVFNEQFF. In nucleotides, the CDR3 is TGTGCCAGCAGCTTCGCCGGGACAGGGGTGTTCAATGAGCAGTTCTTC.

This chain uses TRBV10-1 with TRBJ2-7; 13 nucleotides match TRBD2. Unmatched junction bases numbered 4, after V lost 6 bases and J lost 5 bases. This CDR3 region has 14 residues. Germline V gives CDR1 WNHNN, CDR2 SYGVQD (reference sequence). CDR3 loop: CASRTSGRKDEQYF. DNA of the CDR3: TGCGCCAGCAGGACTAGCGGGAGGAAGGACGAGCAGTACTTC.

The chain links TRBV10-1 to TRBJ1-2, with D possibly matching TRBD1 (6 bases). The CDR3 is 16 amino acids. Germline V lookup: CDR1 WNHNN, CDR2 SYGVQD (reference sequence). The V and J ends lost 7 bases and 4 bases respectively, with 22 bases between them. The CDR3 sequence is CASTFNRDTKLYGYTF. In DNA, the CDR3 is TGCGCCAGCACCTTCAACCGGGACACAAAACTCTATGGCTACACCTTC.

The V gene is TRBV7-9, the J gene TRBJ2-4, with TRBD2 as a possible D gene (5 bases). Looked up from germline, CDR1 is SEHNR and CDR2 is FQNEAQ (reference sequence). Trimming stripped 8 bases from V and 0 bases from J, with 8 bases between. CDR3 size: 13 residues. The CDR3 nucleotides are TGTGCCAGCGGAGGATTAGCCAAAAACATTCAGTACTTC. It is translated as CASGGLAKNIQYF.

The chain uses TRBV29-1 and TRBJ2-2, with 7 bases matching TRBD1. The V gene's germline CDR1 is SQVTM and CDR2 ANQGSEA. The ends lost 7 bases at V and 6 bases at J; junction bases unmatched: 5. This CDR3 is built from 12 residues. The DNA for the CDR3 is TGCAGCGGCCACAGGGGCTCCGGGGAGCTGTTTTTT. Amino acids: CSGHRGSGELFF.

V is TRBV19 and J is TRBJ1-2; 8 nucleotides align to TRBD1. Germline values: CDR1 LNHDA, CDR2 SQIVND (reference sequence). With 6 bases clipped from V and 9 bases from J, the junction kept 9 bases outside the gene matches. The CDR3 length is 13 residues. The CDR3 DNA reads as TGTGCCAGTAGCAACCGGGACAGGTCTAGCTACACCTTC. The encoded protein is CASSNRDRSSYTF. Variable domain in full (rest from reference TRBV19 and TRBJ1-2): DGGITQSPKYLFRKEGQNVTLSCEQNLNHDAMYWYRQDPGQGLRLIYYSQIVNDFQKGDIAEGYSVSREKKESFPLTVTSAQKNPTAFYLCASSNRDRSSYTFGSGTRLTVV.

This clone was found a few times. The chain combines TRBV3-1 (or the pseudogene TRBV3-2) with TRBJ2-2; 8 positions agree with TRBD1. Trimming cost V 4 bases and J 6 bases; bases outside gene matches: 22. This CDR3 is built from 20 residues. Germline values: CDR1 LGHDT, CDR2 YNNKEL (reference sequence). CDR3 in amino acids: CASSPDPGQGSSGAAGELFF. Written as DNA, the CDR3 is TGTGCCAGCAGCCCAGACCCTGGACAGGGATCGTCGGGAGCGGCCGGGGAGCTGTTTTTT.

The chain couples TRBV11-2 to TRBJ2-7; D is possibly TRBD1 (6 bases). Trimming cost V 6 bases and J 7 bases, with 13 bases left between them. CDR1 SGHAT and CDR2 FQNNGV come from the germline V gene. This CDR3 region has 12 residues. The DNA of the CDR3 is TGTGCCAGCAGTTCCCTAGGACAGGAGCAGTACTTC. This gives the protein CASSSLGQEQYF.

V usage is TRBV27 and J usage is TRBJ2-7, with 12 bases fitting TRBD2. V lost 4 bases, J lost 3 bases, and 1 base stayed unmatched. CDR1 MNHEY and CDR2 SMNVEV come from the germline V gene (reference sequence). The CDR3 has 14 residues. Here the CDR3 reads CASSWTSGNYEQYF. The CDR3 region has the DNA TGTGCCAGCAGTTGGACTAGCGGGAACTACGAGCAGTACTTC.

The rearrangement uses TRBV5-4 and TRBJ2-7; maybe TRBD1 (6 bases). The CDR3 runs to 14 residues. V was trimmed by 0 bases and J by 5 bases, leaving 12 bases between them. CDR1 is SGHNT and CDR2 is YYREEE in the germline V gene (reference sequence). The DNA of the CDR3 is TGTGCCAGCAGCTTGGGTCAGGGGACCCACGAGCAGTACTTC. Protein: CASSLGQGTHEQYF.

This rearrangement joins TRBV7-3 to TRBJ2-1; possible D gene TRBD2, 7 bases. Germline-derived CDR1 and CDR2 are SGHTA and FQGTGA. V lost 0 bases, J lost 0 bases, and 15 bases lay in between. This CDR3 comprises 18 residues. The CDR3 bases are TGTGCCAGCAGCTTAACCGGGGGGCGAAAGAGCTCCTACAATGAGCAGTTCTTC. Encoded protein: CASSLTGGRKSSYNEQFF.

The chain combines TRBV3-1 (or the pseudogene TRBV3-2) with TRBJ2-2; 7 bases fit TRBD1. The CDR3 extends over 15 amino acids. The V gene end was trimmed by 4 bases and the J gene end by 1 base; junction bases not matched to a gene: 3. CDR1 and CDR2 from the germline V gene are LGHDT and YNNKEL (reference sequence). Here the CDR3 reads CASSPRDRNTGELFF. The CDR3 DNA reads as TGTGCCAGCAGCCCTCGGGACAGGAACACCGGGGAGCTGTTTTTT.

V usage is TRBV7-9 and J usage is TRBJ2-1, with D perhaps TRBD1 (5 bases). V was shortened by 5 bases and J by 8 bases, with 16 bases between the two germline ends. Germline V CDR1 and CDR2: SEHNR, FQNEAQ (reference sequence). The CDR3 runs to 14 residues. The CDR3 DNA reads as TGTGCCAGCAGCCATGTCCCCCTAGGGGATGAGCAGTTCTTC. Translated: CASSHVPLGDEQFF.